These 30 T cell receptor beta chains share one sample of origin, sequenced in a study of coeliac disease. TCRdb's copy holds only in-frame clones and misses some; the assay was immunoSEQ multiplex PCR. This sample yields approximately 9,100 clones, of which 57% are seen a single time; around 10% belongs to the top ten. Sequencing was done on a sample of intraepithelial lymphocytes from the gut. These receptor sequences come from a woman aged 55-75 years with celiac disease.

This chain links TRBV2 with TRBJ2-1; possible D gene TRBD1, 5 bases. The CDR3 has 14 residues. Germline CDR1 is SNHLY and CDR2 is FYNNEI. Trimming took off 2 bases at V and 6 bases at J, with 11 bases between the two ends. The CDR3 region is CASSERTDTNEQFF. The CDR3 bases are TGTGCCAGCAGTGAACGCACGGACACCAATGAGCAGTTCTTC.

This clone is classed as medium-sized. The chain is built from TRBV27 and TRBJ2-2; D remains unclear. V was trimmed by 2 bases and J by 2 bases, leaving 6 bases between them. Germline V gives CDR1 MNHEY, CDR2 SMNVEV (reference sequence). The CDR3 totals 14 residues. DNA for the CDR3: TGTGCCAGCAGTTTAATAGAAAACACCGGGGAGCTGTTTTTT. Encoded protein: CASSLIENTGELFF.

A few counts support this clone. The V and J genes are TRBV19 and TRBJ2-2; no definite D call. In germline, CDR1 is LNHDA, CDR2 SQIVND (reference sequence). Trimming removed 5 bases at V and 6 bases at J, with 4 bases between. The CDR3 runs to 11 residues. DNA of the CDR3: TGTGCCAGTAGTCGTTCCGGGGAGCTGTTTTTT. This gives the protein CASSRSGELFF.

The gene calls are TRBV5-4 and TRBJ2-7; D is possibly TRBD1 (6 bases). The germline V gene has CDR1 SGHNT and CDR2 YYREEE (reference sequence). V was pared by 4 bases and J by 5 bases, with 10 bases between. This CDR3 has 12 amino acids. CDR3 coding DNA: TGTGCCAGCAGCGAGACAGGTAACGAGCAGTACTTC. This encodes CASSETGNEQYF.

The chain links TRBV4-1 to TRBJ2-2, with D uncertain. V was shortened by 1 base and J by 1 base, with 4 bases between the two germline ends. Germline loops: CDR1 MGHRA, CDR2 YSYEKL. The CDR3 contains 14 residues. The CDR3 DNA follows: TGCGCCAGCAGCCAAGGGCTGAACACCGGGGAGCTGTTTTTT. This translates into CASSQGLNTGELFF.

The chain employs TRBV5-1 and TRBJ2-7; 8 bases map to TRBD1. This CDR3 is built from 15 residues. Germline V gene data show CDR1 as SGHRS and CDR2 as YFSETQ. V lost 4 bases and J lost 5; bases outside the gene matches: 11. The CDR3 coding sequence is TGCGCCAGCAGCCTGCCAGCAGGGGGCCCCCACGAGCAGTACTTC. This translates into CASSLPAGGPHEQYF.

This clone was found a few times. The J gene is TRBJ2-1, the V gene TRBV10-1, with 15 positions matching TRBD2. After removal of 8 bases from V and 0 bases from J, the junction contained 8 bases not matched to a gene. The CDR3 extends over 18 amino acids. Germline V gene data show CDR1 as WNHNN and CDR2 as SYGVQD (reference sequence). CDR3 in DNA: TGCGCCAGCTCCGGACTAGCGGGAGGGACGAGCTCCTACAATGAGCAGTTCTTC. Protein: CASSGLAGGTSSYNEQFF.

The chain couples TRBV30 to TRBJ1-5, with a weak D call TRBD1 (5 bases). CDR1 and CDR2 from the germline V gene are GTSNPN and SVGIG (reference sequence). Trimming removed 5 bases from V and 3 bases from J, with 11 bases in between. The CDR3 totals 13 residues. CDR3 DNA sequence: TGTGCCTGGGCGGGGGGTGCCAATCAGCCCCAGCATTTT. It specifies CAWAGGANQPQHF.

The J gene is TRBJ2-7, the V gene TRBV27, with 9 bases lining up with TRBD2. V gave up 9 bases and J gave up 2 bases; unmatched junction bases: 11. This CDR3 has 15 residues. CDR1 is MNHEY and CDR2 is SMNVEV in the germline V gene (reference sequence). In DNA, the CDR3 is TGTGCCAGTATCGCCCCCAGCGGGAGGCCCTACGAGCAGTACTTC. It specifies CASIAPSGRPYEQYF.

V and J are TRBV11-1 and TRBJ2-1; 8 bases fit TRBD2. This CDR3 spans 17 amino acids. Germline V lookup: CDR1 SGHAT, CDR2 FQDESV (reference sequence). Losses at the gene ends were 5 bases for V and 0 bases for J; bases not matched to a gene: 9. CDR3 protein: CASSPHSGISSYNEQFF. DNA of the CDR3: TGTGCCAGCAGCCCTCATAGCGGGATCAGCTCCTACAATGAGCAGTTCTTC.

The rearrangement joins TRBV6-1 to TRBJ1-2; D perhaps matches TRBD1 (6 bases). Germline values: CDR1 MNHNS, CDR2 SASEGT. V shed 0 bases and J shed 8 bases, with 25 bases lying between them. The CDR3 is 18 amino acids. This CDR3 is CASSEAWGTLWDTSGYTF. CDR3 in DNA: TGTGCCAGCAGTGAAGCCTGGGGGACACTATGGGATACGAGCGGCTACACCTTC.

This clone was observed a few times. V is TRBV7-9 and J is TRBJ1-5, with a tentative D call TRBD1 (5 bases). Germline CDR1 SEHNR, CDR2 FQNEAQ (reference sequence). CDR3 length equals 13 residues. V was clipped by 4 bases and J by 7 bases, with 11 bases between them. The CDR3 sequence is CASSSGGTQPQHF. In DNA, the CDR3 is TGTGCCAGCAGCTCTGGGGGGACCCAGCCCCAGCATTTT.

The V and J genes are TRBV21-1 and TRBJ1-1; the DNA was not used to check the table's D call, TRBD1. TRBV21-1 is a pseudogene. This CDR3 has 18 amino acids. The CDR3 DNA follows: TGTGCCAGCAGCAAGGGGACAGGAACCGGCCCGCGGAACACTGAAGCTTTCTTT. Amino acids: CASSKGTGTGPRNTEAFF.

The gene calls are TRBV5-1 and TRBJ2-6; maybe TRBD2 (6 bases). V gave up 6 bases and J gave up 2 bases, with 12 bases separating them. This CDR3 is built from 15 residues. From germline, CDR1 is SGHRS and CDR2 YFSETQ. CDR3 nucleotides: TGCGCCAGCAAAGTAGGCGGGGCTGGGGCCAACGTCCTGACTTTC. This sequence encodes CASKVGGAGANVLTF.

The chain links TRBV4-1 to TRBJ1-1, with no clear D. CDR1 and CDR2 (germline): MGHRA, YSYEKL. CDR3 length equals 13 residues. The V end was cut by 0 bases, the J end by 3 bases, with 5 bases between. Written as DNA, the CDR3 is TGCGCCAGCAGCCAAGAGCTACACACTGAAGCTTTCTTT. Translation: CASSQELHTEAFF.

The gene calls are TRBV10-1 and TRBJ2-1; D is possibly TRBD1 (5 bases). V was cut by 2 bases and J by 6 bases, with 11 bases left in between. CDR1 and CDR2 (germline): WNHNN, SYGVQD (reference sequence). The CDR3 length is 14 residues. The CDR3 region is CASSETGQGNEQFF. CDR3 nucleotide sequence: TGCGCCAGCAGTGAGACGGGCCAGGGCAATGAGCAGTTCTTC.

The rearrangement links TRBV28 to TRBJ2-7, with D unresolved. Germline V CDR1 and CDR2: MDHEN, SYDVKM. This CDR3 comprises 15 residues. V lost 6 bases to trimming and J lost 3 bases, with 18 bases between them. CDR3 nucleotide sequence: TGTGCCAGCAGGGAGACGCGGCATCCTTTCTACGAGCAGTACTTC. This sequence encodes CASRETRHPFYEQYF. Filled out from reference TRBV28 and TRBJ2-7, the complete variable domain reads DVKVTQSSRYLVKRTGEKVFLECVQDMDHENMFWYRQDPGLGLRLIYFSYDVKMKEKGDIPEGYSVSREKKERFSLILESASTNQTSMYLCASRETRHPFYEQYFGPGTRLTVT.

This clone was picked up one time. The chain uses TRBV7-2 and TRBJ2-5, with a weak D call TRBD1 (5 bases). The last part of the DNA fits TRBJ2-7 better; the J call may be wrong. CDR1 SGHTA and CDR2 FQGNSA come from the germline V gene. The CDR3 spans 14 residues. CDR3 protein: CASSLKWGLPEQYF. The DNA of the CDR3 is TGTGCCAGCAGCTTAAAGTGGGGCCTCCCCGAGCAGTACTTC.

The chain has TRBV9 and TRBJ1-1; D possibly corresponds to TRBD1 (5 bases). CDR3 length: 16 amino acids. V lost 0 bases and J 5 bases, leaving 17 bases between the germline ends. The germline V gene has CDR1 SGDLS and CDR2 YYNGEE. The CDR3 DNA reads TGTGCCAGCAGCGTAGACTCGTCGGTCGGGGGGACTGAAGCTTTCTTT. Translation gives CASSVDSSVGGTEAFF.

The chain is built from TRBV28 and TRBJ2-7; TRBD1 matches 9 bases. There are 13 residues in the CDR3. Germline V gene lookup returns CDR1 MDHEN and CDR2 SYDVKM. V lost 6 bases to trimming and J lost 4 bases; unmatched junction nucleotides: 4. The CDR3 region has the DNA TGTGCCAGCAGCGACAGGGGGGTTTACGAGCAGTACTTC. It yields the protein CASSDRGVYEQYF.

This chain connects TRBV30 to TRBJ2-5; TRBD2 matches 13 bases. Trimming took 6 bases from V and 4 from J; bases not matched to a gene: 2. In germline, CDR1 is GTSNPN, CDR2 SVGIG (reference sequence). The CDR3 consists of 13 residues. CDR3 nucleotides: TGTGCCTGCCGGACTAGCGGGAGAGAGACCCAGTACTTC. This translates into CACRTSGRETQYF. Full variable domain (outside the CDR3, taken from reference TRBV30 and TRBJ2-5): SQTIHQWPATLVQPVGSPLSLECTVEGTSNPNLYWYRQAAGRGLQLLFYSVGIGQISSEVPQNLSASRPQDRQFILSSKKLLLSDSGFYLCACRTSGRETQYFGPGTRLLVL.

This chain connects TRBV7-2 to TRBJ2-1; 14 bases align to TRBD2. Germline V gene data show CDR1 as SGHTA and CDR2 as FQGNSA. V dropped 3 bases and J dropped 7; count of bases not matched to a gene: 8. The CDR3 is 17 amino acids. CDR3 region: CASSLQTSGGASNEQFF. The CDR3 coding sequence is TGTGCCAGCAGCTTGCAGACTAGCGGGGGGGCATCAAATGAGCAGTTCTTC.

The CDR3 DNA is TGTGCCAGCAGTTTGGGACTAGCGGGAGCCAACGAGCAGTACTTC. Its translation is CASSLGLAGANEQYF. The chain joins TRBV27 to TRBJ2-7; 14 nucleotides agree with TRBD2. Looked up from germline, CDR1 is MNHEY and CDR2 is SMNVEV (reference sequence). The CDR3 loop spans 15 amino acids. Germline trimming cut 3 bases from V and 5 bases from J; bases unmatched to any gene: 3.

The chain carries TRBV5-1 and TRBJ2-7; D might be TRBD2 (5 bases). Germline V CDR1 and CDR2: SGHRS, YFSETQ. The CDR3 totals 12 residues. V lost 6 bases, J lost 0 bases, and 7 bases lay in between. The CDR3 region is CASMGSSYEQYF. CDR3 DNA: TGCGCCAGCATGGGGAGCTCCTACGAGCAGTACTTC.

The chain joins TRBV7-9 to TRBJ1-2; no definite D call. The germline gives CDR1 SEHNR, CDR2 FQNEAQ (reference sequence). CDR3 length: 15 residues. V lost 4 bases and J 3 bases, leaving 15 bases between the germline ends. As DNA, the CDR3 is TGTGCCAGCAGCTGGCCCGGTGGAGTGGACTATGGCTACACCTTC. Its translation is CASSWPGGVDYGYTF.

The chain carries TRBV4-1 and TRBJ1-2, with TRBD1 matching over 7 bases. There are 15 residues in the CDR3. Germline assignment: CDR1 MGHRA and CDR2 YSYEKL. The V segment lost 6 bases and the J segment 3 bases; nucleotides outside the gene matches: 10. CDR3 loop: CASSQRGQAYYGYTF. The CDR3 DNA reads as TGCGCCAGCAGTCAAAGAGGACAGGCCTACTATGGCTACACCTTC.

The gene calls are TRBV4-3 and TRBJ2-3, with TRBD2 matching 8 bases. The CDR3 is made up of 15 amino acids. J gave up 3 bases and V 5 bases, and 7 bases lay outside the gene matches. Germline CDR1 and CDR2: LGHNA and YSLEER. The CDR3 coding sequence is TGCGCCAGCAGCTCCGAAGCGGGGGAGACAGATACGCAGTATTTT. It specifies CASSSEAGETDTQYF.

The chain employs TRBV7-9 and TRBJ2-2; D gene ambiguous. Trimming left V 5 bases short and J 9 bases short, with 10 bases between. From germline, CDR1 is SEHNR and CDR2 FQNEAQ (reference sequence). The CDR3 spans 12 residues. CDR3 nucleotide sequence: TGTGCCAGCAGCCCACAGATCCGGGAGCTGTTTTTT. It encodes CASSPQIRELFF.

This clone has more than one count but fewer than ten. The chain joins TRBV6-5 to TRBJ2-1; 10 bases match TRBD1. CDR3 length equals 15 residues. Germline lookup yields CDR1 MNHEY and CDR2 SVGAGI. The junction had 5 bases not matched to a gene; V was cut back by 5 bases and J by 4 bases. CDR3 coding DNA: TGTGCCAGCAGTCCCGGACAGGGGGTTTACAATGAGCAGTTCTTC. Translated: CASSPGQGVYNEQFF.

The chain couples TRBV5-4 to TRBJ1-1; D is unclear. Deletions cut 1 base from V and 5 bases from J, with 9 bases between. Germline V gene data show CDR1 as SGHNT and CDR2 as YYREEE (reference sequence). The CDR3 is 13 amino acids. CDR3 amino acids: CASSLYGVTEAFF. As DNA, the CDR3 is TGTGCCAGCAGCTTGTACGGGGTAACTGAAGCTTTCTTT. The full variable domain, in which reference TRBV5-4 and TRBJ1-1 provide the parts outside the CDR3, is ETGVTQSPTHLIKTRGQQVTLRCSSQSGHNTVSWYQQALGQGPQFIFQYYREEENGRGNFPPRFSGLQFPNYSSELNVNALELDDSALYLCASSLYGVTEAFFGQGTRLTVV.